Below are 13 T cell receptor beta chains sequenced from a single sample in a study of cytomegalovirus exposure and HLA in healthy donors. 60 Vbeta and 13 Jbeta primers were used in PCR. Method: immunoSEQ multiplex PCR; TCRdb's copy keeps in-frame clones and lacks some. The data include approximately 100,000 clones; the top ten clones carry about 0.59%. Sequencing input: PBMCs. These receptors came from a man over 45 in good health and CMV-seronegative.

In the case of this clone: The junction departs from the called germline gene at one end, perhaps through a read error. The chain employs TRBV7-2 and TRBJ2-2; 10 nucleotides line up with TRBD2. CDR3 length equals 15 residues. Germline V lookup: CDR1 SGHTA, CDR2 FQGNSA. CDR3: CASSLAGVDTGELFF. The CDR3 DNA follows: TGTGCCAGCAGCCTAGCGGGAGTAGACACCGGGGAGCTGTTTTTT.

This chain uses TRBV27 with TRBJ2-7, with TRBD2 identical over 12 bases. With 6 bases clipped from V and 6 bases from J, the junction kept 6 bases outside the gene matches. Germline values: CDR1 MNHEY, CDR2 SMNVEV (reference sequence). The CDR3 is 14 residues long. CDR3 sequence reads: CASRRTSGDSEQYF. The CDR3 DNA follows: TGTGCCAGCAGGCGGACTAGCGGGGACAGCGAGCAGTACTTC.

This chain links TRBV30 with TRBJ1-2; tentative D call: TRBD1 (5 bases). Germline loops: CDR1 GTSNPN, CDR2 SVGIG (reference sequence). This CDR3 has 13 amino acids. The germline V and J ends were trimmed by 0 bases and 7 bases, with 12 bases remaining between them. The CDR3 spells CAWSVKGPGGYTF. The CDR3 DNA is TGTGCCTGGAGTGTAAAGGGGCCCGGTGGCTACACCTTC.

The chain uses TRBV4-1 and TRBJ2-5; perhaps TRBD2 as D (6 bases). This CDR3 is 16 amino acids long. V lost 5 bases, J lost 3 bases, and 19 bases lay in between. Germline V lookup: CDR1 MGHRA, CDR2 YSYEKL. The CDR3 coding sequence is TGCGCCAGCAGCTCTCCCGGGAGCAGGGATGAAGAGACCCAGTACTTC. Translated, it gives CASSSPGSRDEETQYF.

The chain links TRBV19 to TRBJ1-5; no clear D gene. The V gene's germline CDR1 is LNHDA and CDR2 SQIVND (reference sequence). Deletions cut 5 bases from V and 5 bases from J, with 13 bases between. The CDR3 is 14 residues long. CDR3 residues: CASSLIGRDQPQHF. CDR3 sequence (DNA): TGTGCCAGTAGTTTAATTGGGAGGGATCAGCCCCAGCATTTT.

The chain's CDR3 is CASSPAGVITDTQYF. The CDR3 nucleotides are TGTGCCAGCTCACCAGCGGGGGTGATCACAGATACGCAGTATTTT. The J gene is TRBJ2-3, the V gene TRBV18; 7 nucleotides match TRBD2. Germline V gene lookup returns CDR1 KGHSH and CDR2 LQKENI. CDR3 length: 15 amino acids. The V gene end was trimmed by 2 bases and the J gene end by 2 bases; junction bases not matched to a gene: 4. Full variable domain (remainder filled in from reference TRBV18 and TRBJ2-3): NAGVMQNPRHLVRRRGQEARLRCSPMKGHSHVYWYRQLPEEGLKFMVYLQKENIIDESGMPKERFSAEFPKEGPSILRIQQVVRGDSAAYFCASSPAGVITDTQYFGPGTRLTVL.

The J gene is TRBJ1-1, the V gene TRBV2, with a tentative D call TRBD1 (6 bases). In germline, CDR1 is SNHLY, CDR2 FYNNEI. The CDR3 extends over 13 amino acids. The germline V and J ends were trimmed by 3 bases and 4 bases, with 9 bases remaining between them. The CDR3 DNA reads TGTGCCAGCAGTGACAACAGGGTCACTGAAGCTTTCTTT. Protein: CASSDNRVTEAFF.

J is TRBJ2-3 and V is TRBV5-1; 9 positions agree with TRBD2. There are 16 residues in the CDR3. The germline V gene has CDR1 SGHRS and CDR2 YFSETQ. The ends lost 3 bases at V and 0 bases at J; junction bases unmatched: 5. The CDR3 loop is CASSSSGGTSTDTQYF. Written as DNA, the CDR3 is TGCGCCAGCAGCTCAAGCGGGGGGACTAGCACAGATACGCAGTATTTT.

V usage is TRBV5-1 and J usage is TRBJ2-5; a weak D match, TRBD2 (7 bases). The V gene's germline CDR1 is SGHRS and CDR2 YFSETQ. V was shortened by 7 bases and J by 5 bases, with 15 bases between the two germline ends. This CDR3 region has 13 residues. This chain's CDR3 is CASGGGGSETQYF. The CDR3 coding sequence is TGCGCCAGCGGGGGAGGGGGATCCGAGACCCAGTACTTC.

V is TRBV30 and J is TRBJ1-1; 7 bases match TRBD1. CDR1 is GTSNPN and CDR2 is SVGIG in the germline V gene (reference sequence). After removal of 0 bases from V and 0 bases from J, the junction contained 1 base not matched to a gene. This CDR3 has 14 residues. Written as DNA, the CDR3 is TGTGCCTGGAGTGTACAGGGGCTGAACACTGAAGCTTTCTTT. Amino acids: CAWSVQGLNTEAFF.

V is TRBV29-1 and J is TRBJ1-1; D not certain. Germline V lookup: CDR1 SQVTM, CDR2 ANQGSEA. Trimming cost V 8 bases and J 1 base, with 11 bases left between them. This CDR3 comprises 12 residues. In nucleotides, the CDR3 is TGCAGCACGCGTTTCGGGAACACTGAAGCTTTCTTT. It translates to CSTRFGNTEAFF.

The CDR3, as DNA: TGCGCCAGCAGCTTAGTTGGCGGGAGCCGTAGCACAGATACGCAGTATTTT. It translates to CASSLVGGSRSTDTQYF. The chain joins TRBV5-1 to TRBJ2-3; 7 positions match TRBD2. The CDR3 is made up of 17 amino acids. Trimming took 2 bases from V and 0 from J; bases not matched to a gene: 9. CDR1 SGHRS and CDR2 YFSETQ come from the germline V gene.

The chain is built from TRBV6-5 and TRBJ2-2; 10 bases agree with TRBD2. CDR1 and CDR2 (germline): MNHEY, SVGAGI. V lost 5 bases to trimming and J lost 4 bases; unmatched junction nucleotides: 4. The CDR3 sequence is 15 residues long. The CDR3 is CASSGTSGATGELFF. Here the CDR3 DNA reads TGTGCCAGCAGTGGTACTAGCGGGGCCACCGGGGAGCTGTTTTTT.